These 29 T cell receptor beta chains were all obtained from the same sample, sequenced in a study of blood T cell repertoires in COVID-19. The protocol was immunoSEQ multiplex PCR, while the TCRdb copy is restricted to in-frame clones and leaves out a portion. The sample has about 150,000 clones; approximately 92% are singletons. The sequenced sample was peripheral blood. The receptors shown here come from a woman aged 40 to 50 with acute or convalescent COVID-19.

This rearrangement joins TRBV5-1 to TRBJ2-1, with D perhaps TRBD2 (6 bases). This CDR3 region has 17 residues. The germline CDR1 and CDR2 sequences are SGHRS and YFSETQ. V lost 0 bases and J 8 bases, leaving 21 bases between the germline ends. The CDR3 is CASSLAPVGGTGYEQFF. CDR3 bases: TGCGCCAGCAGCTTGGCCCCGGTCGGGGGAACAGGCTATGAGCAGTTCTTC.

For this clone: The junction and the germline gene differ at one end; a read error may be behind it. The chain employs TRBV2 and TRBJ2-5; TRBD2 matches 15 bases. The CDR3 covers 14 residues. Germline loops: CDR1 SNHLY, CDR2 FYNNEI. The CDR3 DNA sequence: TGTGCCGGCAGGGGACTAGCGGGAGGAGAGACCCAGTACTTC. Translating it yields CAGRGLAGGETQYF.

The V call is TRBV7-2, the J call TRBJ2-7, with 12 bases fitting TRBD2. V was pared by 2 bases and J by 6 bases, with 2 bases of the junction left unmatched. The germline CDR1 and CDR2 sequences are SGHTA and FQGNSA. The CDR3 sequence is 14 residues long. For the CDR3, the DNA is TGTGCCAGCAGCTTACTAGCGGGGGGGCCCGAGCAGTACTTC. Encoded protein: CASSLLAGGPEQYF.

J is TRBJ2-7 and V is TRBV3-1 (or the pseudogene TRBV3-2); 11 bases are a match to TRBD1. CDR1 and CDR2 from the germline V gene are LGHDT and YNNKEL (reference sequence). V shed 8 bases, J shed 3 bases, and the junction held 6 bases outside the gene matches. This CDR3 spans 14 amino acids. Here the CDR3 reads CASHPGQGGYEQYF. CDR3 DNA sequence: TGTGCCAGCCATCCGGGACAGGGGGGCTACGAGCAGTACTTC.

The chain uses TRBV5-6 and TRBJ2-7, with TRBD1 identical over 7 bases. Germline V gene data show CDR1 as SGHDT and CDR2 as YYEEEE. CDR3 length: 16 amino acids. Trimming at V came to 4 bases and at J to 0 bases, leaving 10 bases not matched to a gene. The CDR3 reads CASSATTGRGSYEQYF. The CDR3 DNA reads as TGTGCCAGCAGCGCGACGACAGGGAGAGGCTCCTACGAGCAGTACTTC.

The genes are TRBV5-1 and TRBJ2-3; 11 nucleotides agree with TRBD2. This CDR3 has 17 residues. J gave up 1 base and V 2 bases, and 6 bases lay outside the gene matches. Germline CDR1 is SGHRS and CDR2 is YFSETQ. The CDR3 DNA reads as TGCGCCAGCAGCTTAAGTAGCGGGAGGGGACGCACAGATACGCAGTATTTT. Protein product: CASSLSSGRGRTDTQYF. Drawing the rest from reference TRBV5-1 and TRBJ2-3, the complete variable domain is KAGVTQTPRYLIKTRGQQVTLSCSPISGHRSVSWYQQTPGQGLQFLFEYFSETQRNKGNFPGRFSGRQFSNSRSEMNVSTLELGDSALYLCASSLSSGRGRTDTQYFGPGTRLTVL.

The CDR3 DNA follows: TGTGCCAGCTCACCACCGGCGACAGGGGCCTACGAGCAGTACTTC. This sequence encodes CASSPPATGAYEQYF. The chain employs TRBV18 and TRBJ2-7; 8 nucleotides agree with TRBD1. This CDR3 contains 15 residues. Germline CDR1 and CDR2: KGHSH and LQKENI. After removal of 0 bases from V and 2 bases from J, the junction contained 3 bases not matched to a gene.

This chain links TRBV19 with TRBJ2-4; D is ambiguous. Per germline, CDR1 LNHDA and CDR2 SQIVND (reference sequence). The CDR3 is made up of 16 amino acids. The V end was cut by 5 bases, the J end by 2 bases, with 16 bases between. CDR3 in amino acids: CASSFEPRVTKNIQYF. CDR3 bases: TGTGCCAGTAGTTTCGAACCCCGGGTAACCAAAAACATTCAGTACTTC.

J is TRBJ2-7 and V is TRBV5-6; 10 nucleotides match TRBD1. From germline, CDR1 is SGHDT and CDR2 YYEEEE. J lost 2 bases, V lost 5 bases, and 4 bases had no gene match. The CDR3 has 14 amino acids. The CDR3 nucleotides read TGTGCCAGCAGACCGGGACAGGGGCCCTACGAGCAGTACTTC. This encodes CASRPGQGPYEQYF.

This chain's CDR3 is CAWSVGTGYYEQYF. The CDR3 nucleotides are TGTGCCTGGAGTGTCGGGACAGGGTACTACGAGCAGTACTTC. The V gene is TRBV30, the J gene TRBJ2-7; 9 nucleotides agree with TRBD1. Germline lookup yields CDR1 GTSNPN and CDR2 SVGIG (reference sequence). V trimming: 0 bases; J trimming: 3 bases; junction bases outside the gene matches: 3. The CDR3 totals 14 residues.

The genes are TRBV5-8 and TRBJ2-3; 7 positions match TRBD2. The ends lost 4 bases at V and 2 bases at J; junction bases unmatched: 16. Germline CDR1 reads SGHTS; CDR2 reads YDEGEE. There are 18 residues in the CDR3. CDR3 sequence: CASSGILGSTSSTDTQYF. The DNA for the CDR3 is TGTGCCAGCAGCGGAATTCTCGGGTCGACTAGCTCCACAGATACGCAGTATTTT.

The rearrangement uses TRBV5-4 and TRBJ2-2, with a tentative D call TRBD2 (6 bases). The CDR3 loop spans 15 amino acids. V lost 5 bases, J lost 2 bases, and 13 bases lay in between. CDR1 and CDR2 from the germline V gene are SGHNT and YYREEE (reference sequence). CDR3: CASRVGGFNTGELFF. The CDR3 DNA reads TGTGCCAGCAGAGTGGGAGGTTTCAACACCGGGGAGCTGTTTTTT.

The genes are TRBV7-3 and TRBJ2-1, with TRBD2 matching over 8 bases. V was pared by 5 bases and J by 6 bases, with 9 bases of the junction left unmatched. Germline CDR1 and CDR2: SGHTA and FQGTGA. The CDR3 is made up of 15 amino acids. The CDR3 protein is CASSQRSGGGNEQFF. In DNA form, the CDR3 reads TGTGCCAGCAGCCAACGCAGCGGGGGTGGCAATGAGCAGTTCTTC.

The gene calls are TRBV9 and TRBJ2-1; D gene uncertain. The CDR3 spans 15 residues. Looked up from germline, CDR1 is SGDLS and CDR2 is YYNGEE. Trimming pared 0 bases from V and 6 bases from J, leaving 13 bases between. The CDR3 is CASSVGTEGGNEQFF. The CDR3 DNA follows: TGTGCCAGCAGCGTAGGCACAGAAGGTGGCAATGAGCAGTTCTTC. Full variable domain (rest looked up from reference TRBV9 and TRBJ2-1): DSGVTQTPKHLITATGQRVTLRCSPRSGDLSVYWYQQSLDQGLQFLIQYYNGEERAKGNILERFSAQQFPDLHSELNLSSLELGDSALYFCASSVGTEGGNEQFFGPGTRLTVL.

The chain employs TRBV12-3 or TRBV12-4 and TRBJ1-6; D gene unclear. Deletions cut 3 bases from V and 10 bases from J, with 7 bases between. The CDR3 sequence is 12 residues long. CDR3 residues: CASSFYRSPLHF. As DNA, the CDR3 is TGTGCCAGCAGTTTCTACCGATCACCCCTCCACTTT.

CDR3 coding DNA: TGCGCCAGCAGCCAGGAACCGGGACAGCGGGCCTACGAGCAGTACTTC. Its translation: CASSQEPGQRAYEQYF. The V and J genes are TRBV4-1 and TRBJ2-7; D might be TRBD1 (7 bases). V dropped 3 bases and J dropped 2 bases, with 17 bases sitting between them. Per the germline V gene, CDR1 is MGHRA and CDR2 is YSYEKL. This CDR3 has 16 amino acids.

This chain joins TRBV30 and TRBJ2-3; 10 bases match TRBD2. There are 16 residues in the CDR3. Trimming cost V 2 bases and J 5 bases; bases outside gene matches: 10. In germline, CDR1 is GTSNPN, CDR2 SVGIG (reference sequence). CDR3: CAWSTMTSGLGDTQYF. CDR3 nucleotide sequence: TGTGCCTGGAGTACAATGACTAGCGGGTTGGGAGATACGCAGTATTTT.

The rearrangement joins TRBV7-9 to TRBJ1-1, with unresolved D. The ends were cut back, 5 bases at V and 0 bases at J, with 10 bases in the middle. Germline CDR1 SEHNR, CDR2 FQNEAQ (reference sequence). The CDR3 is made up of 14 amino acids. Written as DNA, the CDR3 is TGTGCCAGCAGCATAAGACACCTGAACACTGAAGCTTTCTTT. Translation: CASSIRHLNTEAFF.

The gene calls are TRBV25-1 and TRBJ1-2, with TRBD1 as a possible D gene (5 bases). CDR3 size: 13 residues. Germline V CDR1 and CDR2: MGHDK, SYGVNS. V lost 2 bases and J lost 8, with 12 bases in between. CDR3 loop: CASSEAGSHGYTF. The CDR3 DNA is TGTGCCAGCAGTGAAGCAGGGTCACACGGCTACACCTTC.

The chain combines TRBV7-9 with TRBJ2-1; D may be TRBD1 (6 bases). Looked up from germline, CDR1 is SEHNR and CDR2 is FQNEAQ (reference sequence). CDR3 size: 15 residues. V was clipped by 5 bases and J by 8 bases, with 19 bases between them. This chain's CDR3 is CASSGDRDTIDEQFF. The CDR3 DNA reads as TGTGCCAGCAGCGGCGACCGGGACACTATCGATGAGCAGTTCTTC.

The chain combines TRBV19 with TRBJ2-7; 9 bases agree with TRBD1. The CDR3 runs to 15 residues. J was trimmed by 3 bases and V by 5 bases; bases with no gene match: 8. The germline CDR1 and CDR2 sequences are LNHDA and SQIVND (reference sequence). The CDR3 nucleotides read TGTGCCAGTAGTGTCGGGACAGGGAGAAGCTACGAGCAGTACTTC. This encodes CASSVGTGRSYEQYF.

This chain joins TRBV6-5 and TRBJ2-3; TRBD1 aligns across 12 bases. This CDR3 has 16 amino acids. Germline-derived CDR1 and CDR2 are MNHEY and SVGAGI. Trimming at V came to 2 bases and at J to 4 bases, leaving 4 bases not matched to a gene. CDR3 loop: CASSYRGQGASDTQYF. The CDR3 bases are TGTGCCAGCAGTTACAGGGGACAGGGGGCGTCAGATACGCAGTATTTT.

As to this clone: A junction end diverges from the germline sequence, so it may reflect a read error. The J gene is TRBJ2-5, the V gene TRBV7-7, with 8 bases aligning to TRBD2. This CDR3 region has 14 residues. The V gene's germline CDR1 is SSHAT and CDR2 FNYEAQ (reference sequence). The CDR3 DNA reads as TGTGCTAGCAGCTTAGAGGGACTAGTTGAGACCCAGTACTTC. It specifies CASSLEGLVETQYF.

This chain uses TRBV11-3 with TRBJ2-7; D might be TRBD2 (6 bases). The CDR3 consists of 14 residues. Germline values: CDR1 SGHNT, CDR2 YENEEA. Trimming shortened V by 1 base and J by 0 bases, and 7 bases separated the two germline ends. The CDR3 protein is CASSLGLGSYEQYF. For the CDR3, the DNA is TGTGCCAGCAGCTTAGGACTAGGCTCCTACGAGCAGTACTTC.

This clone was detected a few times. The chain couples TRBV4-2 to TRBJ2-7; no clear D gene. Germline CDR1 and CDR2: LGHNA and YNFKEQ. Trimming removed 4 bases from V and 3 bases from J, with 10 bases in between. The CDR3 has 13 amino acids. The CDR3 region is CASSPYESYEQYF. In nucleotides, the CDR3 is TGTGCCAGCAGCCCCTACGAAAGCTACGAGCAGTACTTC.

This chain links TRBV2 with TRBJ2-1; 9 bases agree with TRBD2. Germline trimming cut 2 bases from V and 8 bases from J; bases unmatched to any gene: 4. The CDR3 sequence is 14 residues long. CDR1 and CDR2 (germline): SNHLY, FYNNEI. In DNA, the CDR3 is TGTGCCAGCAGTGAATATGGGACTAGCTATGAGCAGTTCTTC. Translation gives CASSEYGTSYEQFF.

DNA for the CDR3: TGTGCCAGCAGCTCACCCAGGTACCCCTACGAGCAGTACTTC. It translates to CASSSPRYPYEQYF. V is TRBV7-2 and J is TRBJ2-7; no reliable D call. The CDR3 is made up of 14 amino acids. The V end was cut by 4 bases, the J end by 2 bases, with 12 bases between. The germline V gene has CDR1 SGHTA and CDR2 FQGNSA.

The rearrangement uses TRBV5-1 and TRBJ2-3; TRBD1 aligns across 7 bases. Per germline, CDR1 SGHRS and CDR2 YFSETQ. The CDR3 consists of 14 residues. V lost 7 bases and J lost 0; bases outside the gene matches: 5. Here the CDR3 DNA reads TGCGCCAGCGGTAAACAGGGGAGCACAGATACGCAGTATTTT. Translation: CASGKQGSTDTQYF.

The chain is built from TRBV19 and TRBJ1-5; D is possibly TRBD1 (5 bases). The germline V gene has CDR1 LNHDA and CDR2 SQIVND (reference sequence). V dropped 3 bases and J dropped 4 bases, with 10 bases sitting between them. The CDR3 sequence is 14 residues long. CDR3 DNA: TGTGCCAGTAGTATCGGTGGGGCAAATCAGCCCCAGCATTTT. Protein sequence: CASSIGGANQPQHF.